A single count supports the clone carrying this T cell receptor (beta chain). The study drew participants aged about 18 to 89 years from about two dozen US areas. The record originates from a study of blood T cell repertoires in COVID-19. Looking at the study overall: Acute and convalescent COVID-19 samples came from the United States, Italy and Spain.

This CDR3 has 13 amino acids. V was clipped by 0 bases and J by 10 bases, with 7 bases between them. Germline V gene data show CDR1 as SGHNT and CDR2 as YENEEA. Libraries were prepared by immunoSEQ multiplex PCR; TCRdb keeps only in-frame clonotypes and omits some of them. The data show about 250,000 clones, 85% to 90% seen once. The rearrangement joins TRBV11-3 to TRBJ1-6; the D is unclear. The receptor was isolated from a woman between 18 and 29 years old who had recovered from COVID-19. Sequenced: PBMCs or T cells enriched from blood (not recorded which). CDR3 DNA sequence: TGTGCCAGCAGCTTAGATCCCCGGTCACCCCTCCACTTT. Translated: CASSLDPRSPLHF.